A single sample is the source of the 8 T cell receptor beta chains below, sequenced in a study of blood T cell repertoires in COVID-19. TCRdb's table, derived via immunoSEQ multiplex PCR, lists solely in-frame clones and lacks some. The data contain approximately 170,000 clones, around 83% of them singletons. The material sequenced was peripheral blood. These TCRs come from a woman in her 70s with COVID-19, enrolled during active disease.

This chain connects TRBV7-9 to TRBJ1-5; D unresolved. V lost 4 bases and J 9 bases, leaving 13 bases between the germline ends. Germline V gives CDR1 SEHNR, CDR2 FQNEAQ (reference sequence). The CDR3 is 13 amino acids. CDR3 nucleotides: TGTGCCAGCAGCTCCTTCCGGGAGGTGCCCCAGCATTTT. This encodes CASSSFREVPQHF.

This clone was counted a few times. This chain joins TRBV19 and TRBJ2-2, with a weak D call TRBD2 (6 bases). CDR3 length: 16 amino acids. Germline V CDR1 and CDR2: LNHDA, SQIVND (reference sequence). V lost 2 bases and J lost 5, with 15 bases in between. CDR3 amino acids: CASSIMRGGGTGELFF. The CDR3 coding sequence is TGTGCCAGTAGTATAATGAGGGGAGGTGGAACCGGGGAGCTGTTTTTT.

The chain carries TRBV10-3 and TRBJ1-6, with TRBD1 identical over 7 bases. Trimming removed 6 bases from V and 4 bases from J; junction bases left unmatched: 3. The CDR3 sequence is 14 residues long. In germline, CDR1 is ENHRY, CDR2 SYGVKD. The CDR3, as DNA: TGTGCCATCAGGGAGACAGGGTATAATTCACCCCTCCACTTT. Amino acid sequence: CAIRETGYNSPLHF.

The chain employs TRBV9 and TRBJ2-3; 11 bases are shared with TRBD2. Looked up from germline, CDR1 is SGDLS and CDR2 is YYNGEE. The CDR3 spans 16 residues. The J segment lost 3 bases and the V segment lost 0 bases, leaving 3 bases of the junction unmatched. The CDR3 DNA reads TGTGCCAGCAGCGTAGTATCTAGCGGGAGGACAGATACGCAGTATTTT. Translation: CASSVVSSGRTDTQYF.

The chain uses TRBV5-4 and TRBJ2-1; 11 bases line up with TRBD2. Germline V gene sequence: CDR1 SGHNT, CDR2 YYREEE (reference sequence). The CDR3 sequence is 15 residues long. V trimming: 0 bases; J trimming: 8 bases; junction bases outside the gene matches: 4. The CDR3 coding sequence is TGTGCCAGCAGCTTGGGACTAGCGGGACTGGATGAGCAGTTCTTC. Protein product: CASSLGLAGLDEQFF.

The CDR3: CASSLNPKTGAGEQYF. CDR3 sequence (DNA): TGTGCCAGCAGTTTAAATCCGAAAACAGGGGCGGGCGAGCAGTACTTC. The rearrangement links TRBV28 to TRBJ2-7; 7 bases line up with TRBD1. The CDR3 consists of 16 residues. V shed 2 bases and J 6 bases; nucleotides not matched to a gene: 13. Germline CDR1 MDHEN, CDR2 SYDVKM.

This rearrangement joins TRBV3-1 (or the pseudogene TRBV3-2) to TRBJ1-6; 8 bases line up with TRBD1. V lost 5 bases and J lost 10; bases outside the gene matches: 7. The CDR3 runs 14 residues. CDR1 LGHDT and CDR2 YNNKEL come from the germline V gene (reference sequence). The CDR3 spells CASSTRTGLSPLHF. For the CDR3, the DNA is TGTGCCAGCAGCACCCGGACAGGGTTATCACCCCTCCACTTT.

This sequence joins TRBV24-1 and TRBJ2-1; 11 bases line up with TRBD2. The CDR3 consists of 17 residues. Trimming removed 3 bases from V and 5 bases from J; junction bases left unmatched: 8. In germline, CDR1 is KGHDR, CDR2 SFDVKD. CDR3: CATSDPGTSGHNNEQFF. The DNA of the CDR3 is TGTGCCACCAGTGATCCCGGGACTAGCGGCCATAACAATGAGCAGTTCTTC.